A single sample is the source of the 21 T cell receptor beta chains below, sequenced in a study of molecular identifiers for immune sequencing clone quantification. TCRdb re-analysed the PCR reads in MiXCR, keeping a single row per CDR3 protein. In the table there are 490,000 or so distinct CDR3 sequences, 20% to 25% of which are singletons. The sequencing sample was made of naive CD8+ T cells from blood, with Jurkat cell RNA spiked in. Stated subset: FACS-sorted CD8+CD4-CCR7+CD45RA+ naive T cells. The receptors shown here come from a human donor in good health. Some libraries in this study had Jurkat cell RNA spiked in.

In its sample, this clonotype was seen a few times. The rearrangement joins TRBV19 to TRBJ1-3; D unclear. CDR1 and CDR2 from the germline V gene are LNHDA and SQIVND (reference sequence). This CDR3 region has 15 residues. Trimming stripped 8 bases from V and 2 bases from J, with 16 bases between. The DNA of the CDR3 is TGTGCCAGTCTGATGTGGGGAGCGGCTGGAAACACCATATATTTT. Amino acid sequence: CASLMWGAAGNTIYF.

This clonotype has ten or more counts. V gene TRBV9 combines with J gene TRBJ2-5; 11 bases are a match to TRBD2. The CDR3 has 16 residues. CDR1 SGDLS and CDR2 YYNGEE come from the germline V gene. V was pared by 4 bases and J by 4 bases, with 9 bases of the junction left unmatched. CDR3 region: CASSPRTSGLRETQYF. The DNA for the CDR3 is TGTGCCAGCAGCCCCCGGACTAGCGGGTTGCGAGAGACCCAGTACTTC.

The chain couples TRBV28 to TRBJ2-7, with 7 bases identical to TRBD1. V trimming: 5 bases; J trimming: 3 bases; junction bases outside the gene matches: 13. CDR1 is MDHEN and CDR2 is SYDVKM in the germline V gene. The length of the CDR3 is 16 residues. The CDR3 DNA is TGTGCCAGCAGTCCCGCGAAGGGGGACAGCTACTACGAGCAGTACTTC. It translates to CASSPAKGDSYYEQYF.

This clonotype was recorded a few times. The V call is TRBV28, the J call TRBJ2-7, with 8 bases identical to TRBD2. The CDR3 loop spans 18 amino acids. V shed 6 bases, J shed 0 bases, and the junction held 16 bases outside the gene matches. Germline assignment: CDR1 MDHEN and CDR2 SYDVKM. The CDR3 DNA reads TGTGCCAGCAGGACCGATAGGACTAGCCTGGGTAACTCCTACGAGCAGTACTTC. Amino acids: CASRTDRTSLGNSYEQYF.

About this clonotype itself: A read error is possible here, since a much larger clone lies one base away. The V call is TRBV4-1, the J call TRBJ2-3, with 8 bases that match TRBD2. Trimming took 5 bases from V and 2 from J; bases not matched to a gene: 9. The germline V gene has CDR1 MGHRA and CDR2 YSYEKL. The CDR3 is 16 residues long. CDR3 sequence reads: CASSEMPAGDTDTQYF. The CDR3 nucleotides read TGCGCCAGCAGCGAAATGCCAGCGGGGGACACAGATACGCAGTATTTT.

At least ten counts were recorded for this clonotype. The chain joins TRBV12-3 or TRBV12-4 to TRBJ2-5; D may be TRBD2 (6 bases). Trimming cost V 1 base and J 1 base, with 10 bases left between them. The CDR3 contains 15 residues. The DNA of the CDR3 is TGTGCCAGCAGTTTAGTTCTAGCGAGCCAAGAGACCCAGTACTTC. This translates into CASSLVLASQETQYF.

This clonotype was detected many times. The V gene is TRBV6-2 or TRBV6-3, the J gene TRBJ2-7; 9 positions agree with TRBD2. The CDR3 length is 15 residues. V shed 2 bases and J 6 bases; nucleotides not matched to a gene: 8. Germline CDR1 reads MNHEY; CDR2 reads SVGEGT. CDR3 protein: CASSYMVAGAGEQYF. The CDR3 DNA is TGTGCCAGCAGTTACATGGTAGCGGGAGCCGGCGAGCAGTACTTC.

There are a few counts of this clonotype. The chain employs TRBV7-9 and TRBJ1-3, with D unresolved. Trimming removed 2 bases at V and 5 bases at J, with 13 bases between. Germline V lookup: CDR1 SEHNR, CDR2 FQNEAQ (reference sequence). The CDR3 covers 15 residues. The CDR3 region has the DNA TGTGCCAGCAGCTTATCGCCCCTGCCTAGAAACACCATATATTTT. Translation gives CASSLSPLPRNTIYF.

This clonotype was found many times. V is TRBV12-3 or TRBV12-4 and J is TRBJ1-4, with 9 positions matching TRBD1. J was trimmed by 9 bases and V by 6 bases; bases with no gene match: 11. There are 15 residues in the CDR3. The CDR3 nucleotides are TGTGCCAGCAGCCCGAGGGGGACAGGGTCCCAAAAACTGTTTTTT. Translating gives CASSPRGTGSQKLFF.

This clonotype was observed a handful of times. V usage is TRBV27 and J usage is TRBJ1-6, with 8 bases lining up with TRBD1. Germline lookup yields CDR1 MNHEY and CDR2 SMNVEV (reference sequence). V lost 5 bases and J lost 9; bases outside the gene matches: 9. The CDR3 has 15 residues. The CDR3 DNA is TGTGCCAGCAGTATAACACAGGGGGTTAGTTCACCCCTCCACTTT. Encoded protein: CASSITQGVSSPLHF.

The CDR3 DNA is TGTGCCAGCGGCTCGCCGACGGACCTCCCGAGGACCACTGAAGCTTTCTTT. Protein product: CASGSPTDLPRTTEAFF. This chain joins TRBV9 and TRBJ1-1; D gene ambiguous. There are 17 residues in the CDR3. Germline-derived CDR1 and CDR2 are SGDLS and YYNGEE. V was cut by 7 bases and J by 4 bases, with 26 bases left in between.

The sample holds many counts of this clonotype. The J gene is TRBJ1-1, the V gene TRBV4-1, with 8 positions matching TRBD1. From germline, CDR1 is MGHRA and CDR2 YSYEKL. J gave up 2 bases and V 4 bases, and 3 bases lay outside the gene matches. The CDR3 spans 14 residues. The CDR3 region is CASSPRGQNTEAFF. The CDR3 coding sequence is TGCGCCAGCAGCCCCAGGGGGCAAAACACTGAAGCTTTCTTT.

In its sample, this clonotype was seen a few times. The gene calls are TRBV4-1 and TRBJ1-3; TRBD1 agrees at 8 bases. Germline V gives CDR1 MGHRA, CDR2 YSYEKL. V was clipped by 8 bases and J by 4 bases; unmatched bases: 10. This CDR3 is built from 15 residues. The DNA of the CDR3 is TGCGCCAGCGCACAGGGGGTGACACCGGGAAACACCATATATTTT. Protein sequence: CASAQGVTPGNTIYF.

For this clonotype: A much larger clone sits a single nucleotide away, making a read error possible. Lacking the conserved final phenylalanine or tryptophan, this CDR3 likely reflects a read error. The genes are TRBV12-3 or TRBV12-4 and TRBJ2-3, with 14 nucleotides matching TRBD2. This CDR3 region has 15 residues. The trim removed 8 bases at V and 1 base at J, leaving 2 bases unmatched. CDR3 loop: CASSGLAGGTDTQYS. CDR3 nucleotides: TGTGCCAGCTCGGGACTAGCGGGGGGCACAGATACGCAGTATTCT.

In the case of this clonotype: One end of the junction does not line up with germline, which may come from a read error. The rearrangement joins TRBV27 to TRBJ1-5, with TRBD1 as a possible D gene (5 bases). CDR3 length: 14 amino acids. In germline, CDR1 is MNHEY, CDR2 SMNVEV (reference sequence). CDR3 nucleotide sequence: TGTGCCAGCGACAGTCTGTATAGCAATCAGCCCCAGCGTTTT. It codes for CASDSLYSNQPQRF.

The rearrangement joins TRBV4-1 to TRBJ2-7; 11 bases agree with TRBD2. V gave up 3 bases and J gave up 3 bases; unmatched junction bases: 10. The CDR3 is 17 amino acids. Germline CDR1 and CDR2: MGHRA and YSYEKL. The CDR3 DNA follows: TGCGCCAGCAGCCATTATACTAGCGGGGGCGCGGGCTACGAGCAGTACTTC. Its translation: CASSHYTSGGAGYEQYF.

This clonotype was seen only once. Given a much more abundant clone one base away, this may be a read error. This chain connects TRBV2 to TRBJ2-3; 8 bases map to TRBD2. Germline values: CDR1 SNHLY, CDR2 FYNNEI. The CDR3 has 17 amino acids. After removal of 0 bases from V and 4 bases from J, the junction contained 9 bases not matched to a gene. The CDR3 here is CASSEALDGGGPDTQYF. The CDR3 DNA follows: TGTGCCAGCAGTGAAGCGCTTGACGGGGGGGGCCCAGATACGCAGTATTTT.

This clonotype was recorded a few times. The chain uses TRBV7-9 and TRBJ2-2; D gene unclear. The CDR3 runs to 17 residues. Trimming removed 5 bases at V and 2 bases at J, with 18 bases between. CDR1 and CDR2 from the germline V gene are SEHNR and FQNEAQ (reference sequence). CDR3 in DNA: TGTGCCAGCAGCCCCCTGGGCGGATACCTTAACACCGGGGAGCTGTTTTTT. Its translation: CASSPLGGYLNTGELFF.

This clonotype was seen many times. CDR3 bases: TGCGCCAGCAGCCCGGAGGACAGGCTAGGGGTCTACGAGCAGTACTTC. It is translated as CASSPEDRLGVYEQYF. The chain uses TRBV4-1 and TRBJ2-7, with 7 bases identical to TRBD1. This CDR3 is 16 amino acids long. The germline gives CDR1 MGHRA, CDR2 YSYEKL. V shed 4 bases, J shed 3 bases, and the junction held 12 bases outside the gene matches.

Many counts were recorded for this clonotype. The chain uses TRBV15 and TRBJ2-3, with a possible D match to TRBD2 (6 bases). Between the trimmed V and J ends, which lost 1 base and 2 bases, there was a span of 13 bases. This CDR3 region has 16 residues. Germline V CDR1 and CDR2: LNHNV, YYDKDF (reference sequence). The CDR3 nucleotides read TGTGCCACCAGCAGAGTTCGTAGCGGATCCACAGATACGCAGTATTTT. This encodes CATSRVRSGSTDTQYF.

This sequence joins TRBV20-1 and TRBJ2-3; the match to TRBD2 covers 13 bases. V lost 3 bases, J lost 0 bases, and 15 bases stayed unmatched. The CDR3 is made up of 20 amino acids. Germline values: CDR1 DFQATT, CDR2 SNEGSKA (reference sequence). The CDR3 here is CSASQGLAGIRRGSTDTQYF. DNA for the CDR3: TGCAGTGCTAGCCAGGGACTAGCGGGGATAAGACGGGGGAGCACAGATACGCAGTATTTT.